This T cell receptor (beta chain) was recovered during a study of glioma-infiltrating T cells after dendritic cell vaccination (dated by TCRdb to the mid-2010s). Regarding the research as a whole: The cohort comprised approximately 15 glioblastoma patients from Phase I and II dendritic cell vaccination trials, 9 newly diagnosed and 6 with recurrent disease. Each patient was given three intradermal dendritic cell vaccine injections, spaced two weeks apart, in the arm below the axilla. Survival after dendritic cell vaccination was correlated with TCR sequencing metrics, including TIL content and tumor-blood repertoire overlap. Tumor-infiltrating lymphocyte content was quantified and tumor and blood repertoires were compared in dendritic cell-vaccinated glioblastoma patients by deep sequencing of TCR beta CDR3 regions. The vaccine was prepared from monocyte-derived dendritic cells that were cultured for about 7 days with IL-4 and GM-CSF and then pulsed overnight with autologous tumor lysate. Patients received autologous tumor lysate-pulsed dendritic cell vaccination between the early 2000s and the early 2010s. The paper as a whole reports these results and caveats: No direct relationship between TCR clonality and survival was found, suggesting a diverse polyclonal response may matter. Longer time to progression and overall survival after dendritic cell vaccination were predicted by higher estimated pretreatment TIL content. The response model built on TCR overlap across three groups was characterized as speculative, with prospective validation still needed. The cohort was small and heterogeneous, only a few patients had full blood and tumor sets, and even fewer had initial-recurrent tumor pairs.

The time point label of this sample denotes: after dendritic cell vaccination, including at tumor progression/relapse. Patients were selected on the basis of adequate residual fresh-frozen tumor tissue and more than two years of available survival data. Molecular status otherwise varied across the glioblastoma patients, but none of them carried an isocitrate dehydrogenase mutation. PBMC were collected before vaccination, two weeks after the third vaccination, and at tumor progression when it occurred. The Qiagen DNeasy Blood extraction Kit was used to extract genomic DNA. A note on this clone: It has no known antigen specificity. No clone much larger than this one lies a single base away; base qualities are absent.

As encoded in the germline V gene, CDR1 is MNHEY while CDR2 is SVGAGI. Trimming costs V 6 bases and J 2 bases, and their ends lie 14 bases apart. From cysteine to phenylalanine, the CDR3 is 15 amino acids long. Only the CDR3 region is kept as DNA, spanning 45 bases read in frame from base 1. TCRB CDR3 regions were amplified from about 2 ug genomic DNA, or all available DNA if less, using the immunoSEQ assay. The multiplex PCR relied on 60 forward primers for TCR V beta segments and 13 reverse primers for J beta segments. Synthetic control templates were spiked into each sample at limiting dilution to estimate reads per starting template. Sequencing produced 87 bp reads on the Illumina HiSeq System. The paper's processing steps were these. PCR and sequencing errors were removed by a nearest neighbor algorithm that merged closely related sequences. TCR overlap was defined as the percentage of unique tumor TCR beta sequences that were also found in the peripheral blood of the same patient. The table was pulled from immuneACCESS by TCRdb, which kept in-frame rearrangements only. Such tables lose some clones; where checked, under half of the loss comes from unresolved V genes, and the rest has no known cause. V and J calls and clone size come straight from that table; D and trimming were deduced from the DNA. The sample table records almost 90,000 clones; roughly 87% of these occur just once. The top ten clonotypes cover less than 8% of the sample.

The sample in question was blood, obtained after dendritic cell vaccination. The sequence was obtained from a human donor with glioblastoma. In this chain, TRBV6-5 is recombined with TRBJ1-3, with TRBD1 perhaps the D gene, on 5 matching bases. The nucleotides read TGTGCCAGCAGGCCCCTGGGGGGAACTGGAAACACCATATATTTT. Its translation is CASRPLGGTGNTIYF.